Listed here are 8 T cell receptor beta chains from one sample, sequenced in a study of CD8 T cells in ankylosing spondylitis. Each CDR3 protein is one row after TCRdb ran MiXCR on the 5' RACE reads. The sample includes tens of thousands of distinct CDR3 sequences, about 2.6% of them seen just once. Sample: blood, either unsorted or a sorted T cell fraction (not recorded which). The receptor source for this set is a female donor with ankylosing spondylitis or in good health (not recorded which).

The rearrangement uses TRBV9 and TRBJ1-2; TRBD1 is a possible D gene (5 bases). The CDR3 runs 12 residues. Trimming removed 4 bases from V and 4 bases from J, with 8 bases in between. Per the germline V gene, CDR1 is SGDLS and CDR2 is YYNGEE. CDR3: CASSPGSYGYTF. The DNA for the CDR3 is TGTGCCAGCAGCCCAGGGAGCTATGGCTACACCTTC.

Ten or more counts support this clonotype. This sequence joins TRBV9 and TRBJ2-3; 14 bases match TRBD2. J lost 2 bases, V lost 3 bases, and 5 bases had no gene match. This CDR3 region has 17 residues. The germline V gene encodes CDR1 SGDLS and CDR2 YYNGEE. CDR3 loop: CASSAGTSGSNTDTQYF. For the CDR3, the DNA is TGTGCCAGCAGCGCTGGGACTAGCGGGAGCAACACAGATACGCAGTATTTT.

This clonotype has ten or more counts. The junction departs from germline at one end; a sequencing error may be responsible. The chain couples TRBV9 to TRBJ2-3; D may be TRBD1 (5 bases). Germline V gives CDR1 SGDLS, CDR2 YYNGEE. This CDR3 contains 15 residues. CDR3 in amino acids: CASSVDSLATVTQYF. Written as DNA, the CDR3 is TGTGCCAGCAGCGTCGATAGCTTGGCGACAGTTACGCAGTATTTT.

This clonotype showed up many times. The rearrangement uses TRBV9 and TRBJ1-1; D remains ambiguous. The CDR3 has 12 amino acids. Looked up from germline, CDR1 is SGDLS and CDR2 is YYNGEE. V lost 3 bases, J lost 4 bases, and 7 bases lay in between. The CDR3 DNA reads TGTGCCAGCAGCGGAGCAGTCACTGAAGCTTTCTTT. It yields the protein CASSGAVTEAFF.

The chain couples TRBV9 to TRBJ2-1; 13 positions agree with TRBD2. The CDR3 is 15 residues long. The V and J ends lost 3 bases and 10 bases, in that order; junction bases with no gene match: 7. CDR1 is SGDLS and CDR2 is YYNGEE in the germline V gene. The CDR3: CASSGGLAGIGEQFF. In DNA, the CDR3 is TGTGCCAGCAGCGGGGGACTAGCGGGAATAGGAGAGCAGTTCTTC.

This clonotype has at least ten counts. This CDR3 is CASSFLAGGLSPQYF. The CDR3 bases are TGTGCCAGCAGCTTTCTAGCGGGGGGACTCAGTCCGCAGTATTTT. The chain recombines TRBV9 with TRBJ2-3; 11 bases are a match to TRBD2. CDR3 size: 15 residues. V was pared by 4 bases and J by 10 bases, with 11 bases of the junction left unmatched. The germline CDR1 and CDR2 sequences are SGDLS and YYNGEE.

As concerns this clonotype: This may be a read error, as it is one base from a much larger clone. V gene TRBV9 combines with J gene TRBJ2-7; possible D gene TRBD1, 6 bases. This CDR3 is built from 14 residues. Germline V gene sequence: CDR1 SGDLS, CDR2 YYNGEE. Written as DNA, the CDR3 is TGTGCCAGCAGCGTTGATCAGGGGACCTACGACCAGTACTTC. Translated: CASSVDQGTYDQYF.

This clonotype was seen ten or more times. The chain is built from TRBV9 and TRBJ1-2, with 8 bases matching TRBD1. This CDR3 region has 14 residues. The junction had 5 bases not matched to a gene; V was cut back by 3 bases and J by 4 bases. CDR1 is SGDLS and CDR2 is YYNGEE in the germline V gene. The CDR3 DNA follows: TGTGCCAGCAGCGGGGGGACAGGACTCTATGGCTACACCTTC. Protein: CASSGGTGLYGYTF.